A single sample gave rise to the 25 T cell receptor beta chains below, sequenced in a study of regulatory T cells in long-lasting Graves disease (TCRdb year 2021). This specimen's time point label, interpreted: persistent/refractory GD, antithyroid drugs over 5 years with positive TRAb. For both TCR sequencing and RNA sequencing, RNA was extracted from PBMCs using TRIzol. Library generation was performed with multiplex PCR. For sequencing, an Illumina HiSeq 4000 was employed. iRepertoire HTBI primers and Arm-PCR amplification of CDR3 regions were used to construct TCR beta libraries. The raw public reads went through TCRdb reprocessing: fastp at Q25, MiXCR clone calling, in-frame beta chains kept. Rows merge per CDR3 protein into single entries with the most common DNA and genes. This sample is represented by approximately 400,000 distinct CDR3 sequences; around 24% of them were singletons. The ten largest clones take up approximately 28% of the sample.

The material was peripheral blood mononuclear cells (PBMCs), obtained when the disease was refractory, from a patient treated with antithyroid drugs. These receptors all stem from a female donor with Graves disease.

The chain combines TRBV10-3 with TRBJ2-1, with TRBD1 identical over 11 bases. CDR1 is ENHRY and CDR2 is SYGVKD in the germline V gene. V shed 6 bases and J 8 bases; nucleotides not matched to a gene: 12. CDR3 size: 16 residues. The CDR3 is CAISLGTGGMVDEQFF. CDR3 sequence (DNA): TGTGCCATCAGCCTAGGGACAGGGGGAATGGTTGATGAGCAGTTCTTC.

The V call is TRBV6-1, the J call TRBJ2-1, with 7 bases fitting TRBD1. The germline V gene has CDR1 MNHNS and CDR2 SASEGT. Trimming removed 4 bases from V and 6 bases from J; junction bases left unmatched: 9. This CDR3 has 15 residues. The CDR3 protein is CASSAATGASNEQFF. In nucleotides, the CDR3 is TGTGCCAGCAGTGCCGCTACAGGGGCTTCCAATGAGCAGTTCTTC.

Notes on this clonotype: Being one base from a much bigger clone, this may be a read error. V is TRBV20-1 and J is TRBJ2-7, with TRBD1 identical over 7 bases. Looked up from germline, CDR1 is DFQATT and CDR2 is SNEGSKA (reference sequence). Trimming removed 7 bases from V and 2 bases from J; junction bases left unmatched: 8. This CDR3 spans 13 amino acids. DNA of the CDR3: TGCAGTGTTACAAGGGACAGAGCCTACGAGCAGTACTTC. It encodes CSVTRDRAYEQYF.

This clonotype was counted many times. This chain connects TRBV28 to TRBJ1-1; D uncertain. V was clipped by 7 bases and J by 4 bases, with 16 bases between them. Germline V gives CDR1 MDHEN, CDR2 SYDVKM. The CDR3 runs 14 residues. The CDR3 nucleotides are TGTGCCAGCAAATCCGTTGCCCGGGGCACTGAAGCTTTCTTT. Translation gives CASKSVARGTEAFF. The whole variable domain, remainder taken from reference TRBV28 and TRBJ1-1, is DVKVTQSSRYLVKRTGEKVFLECVQDMDHENMFWYRQDPGLGLRLIYFSYDVKMKEKGDIPEGYSVSREKKERFSLILESASTNQTSMYLCASKSVARGTEAFFGQGTRLTVV.

The chain carries TRBV29-1 and TRBJ1-3; no reliable D call. Germline CDR1 reads SQVTM; CDR2 reads ANQGSEA. The CDR3 is 11 residues long. V dropped 7 bases and J dropped 0 bases, with 4 bases sitting between them. The CDR3: CSGRSGNTIYF. In DNA, the CDR3 is TGCAGCGGACGCTCTGGAAACACCATATATTTT.

This sequence joins TRBV6-5 and TRBJ2-3, with D possibly being TRBD2 (6 bases). Trimming pared 4 bases from V and 4 bases from J, leaving 18 bases between. The CDR3 consists of 16 residues. Germline CDR1 MNHEY, CDR2 SVGAGI. Here the CDR3 DNA reads TGTGCCAGCAGTTTTTGGGACGGGGGAGGCGCAGATACGCAGTATTTT. It is translated as CASSFWDGGGADTQYF.

The chain couples TRBV27 to TRBJ2-7; possibly TRBD1 for D (6 bases). Germline V gene lookup returns CDR1 MNHEY and CDR2 SMNVEV (reference sequence). This CDR3 is 14 amino acids long. Trimming took 6 bases from V and 1 from J, leaving 13 bases between them. In DNA form, the CDR3 reads TGTGCCAGCAGCCCAGGGGACGGGTCCTACGAGCAGTACTTC. As protein: CASSPGDGSYEQYF.

This clonotype has at least ten counts. V is TRBV9 and J is TRBJ1-1; D call uncertain. CDR1 and CDR2 (germline): SGDLS, YYNGEE. V gave up 1 base and J gave up 6 bases, with 4 bases separating them. The CDR3 consists of 11 residues. Here the CDR3 DNA reads TGTGCCAGCAGCGTAAGTCCTGAAGCTTTCTTT. As protein: CASSVSPEAFF.

Worth noting for this clonotype: One base away lies a much larger clone, so this may be a sequencing read error. The chain uses TRBV20-1 and TRBJ2-5; a weak D match, TRBD1 (6 bases). The V gene lost 5 bases and the J gene lost 2 bases, with 15 bases spanning the gap. The CDR3 has 14 residues. Germline V gives CDR1 DFQATT, CDR2 SNEGSKA (reference sequence). CDR3 in DNA: TGCAGTGCTGGGCCCAGGGGATTACAAGAGACCCAGTACTTC. Its protein product is CSAGPRGLQETQYF.

This rearrangement joins TRBV7-9 to TRBJ1-1; D not resolved. The germline gives CDR1 SEHNR, CDR2 FQNEAQ (reference sequence). V dropped 6 bases and J dropped 5 bases, with 10 bases sitting between them. There are 12 residues in the CDR3. The CDR3 region is CASRLGVTEAFF. CDR3 DNA: TGTGCCAGCAGGCTCGGTGTGACTGAAGCTTTCTTT.

This clonotype was found many times. CDR3 sequence: CAWSVRGRAGTETQYF. In DNA, the CDR3 is TGTGCCTGGAGTGTACGCGGGAGGGCCGGAACGGAGACCCAGTACTTC. The chain recombines TRBV30 with TRBJ2-5, with 9 bases lining up with TRBD2. CDR3 length equals 16 residues. Germline CDR1 GTSNPN, CDR2 SVGIG (reference sequence). V gave up 0 bases and J gave up 5 bases; unmatched junction bases: 10.

J is TRBJ2-1 and V is TRBV7-2; 8 bases are shared with TRBD2. Germline V gives CDR1 SGHTA, CDR2 FQGNSA. The CDR3 spans 15 residues. J gave up 4 bases and V 4 bases, and 6 bases lay outside the gene matches. The CDR3 loop reads CASSWSGSGYNEQFF. CDR3 coding DNA: TGTGCCAGCAGCTGGAGCGGGAGTGGATACAATGAGCAGTTCTTC.

This clonotype has more than one count but fewer than ten. This rearrangement joins TRBV27 to TRBJ2-7; 11 bases map to TRBD2. The CDR3 spans 16 residues. V was clipped by 6 bases and J by 2 bases; unmatched bases: 9. CDR1 and CDR2 (germline): MNHEY, SMNVEV (reference sequence). The chain's CDR3 is CASRDVAGGSPYEQYF. The CDR3 bases are TGTGCCAGCAGAGACGTAGCGGGAGGGTCCCCCTACGAGCAGTACTTC.

The V and J genes are TRBV2 and TRBJ2-1; 7 bases match TRBD2. Unmatched junction bases numbered 4, after V lost 1 base and J lost 10 bases. The CDR3 is 13 residues long. From germline, CDR1 is SNHLY and CDR2 FYNNEI. The DNA of the CDR3 is TGTGCCAGCAGTGAAGTCCTAGCGGCGGAGCAGTTCTTC. Protein product: CASSEVLAAEQFF.

This clonotype came up a few times. The genes are TRBV19 and TRBJ2-2; D not certain. Germline lookup yields CDR1 LNHDA and CDR2 SQIVND (reference sequence). With 4 bases removed from V and 3 bases from J, the gap between germline ends came to 18 bases. CDR3 size: 17 residues. The CDR3 bases are TGTGCCAGTAGTAATAGTCTTGGGCCACATGACACCGGGGAGCTGTTTTTT. Protein: CASSNSLGPHDTGELFF.

The table lists this clonotype with a few counts. The chain combines TRBV19 with TRBJ1-5; D might be TRBD1 (6 bases). The germline gives CDR1 LNHDA, CDR2 SQIVND (reference sequence). CDR3 length equals 17 residues. V was pared by 2 bases and J by 2 bases, with 16 bases between. As DNA, the CDR3 is TGTGCCAGTAGTATAACGCCCCCGGACAGACGCAATCAGCCCCAGCATTTT. This sequence encodes CASSITPPDRRNQPQHF.

J is TRBJ2-2 and V is TRBV7-8; D gene unclear. The ends were cut back, 2 bases at V and 1 base at J, with 11 bases in the middle. Germline CDR1 SGHVS, CDR2 FQNEAQ. The length of the CDR3 is 16 residues. Here the CDR3 DNA reads TGTGCCAGCAGCTTACTCCGGGCGGAGAACACCGGGGAGCTGTTTTTT. Amino acid sequence: CASSLLRAENTGELFF. The entire variable domain, with the rest obtained from reference TRBV7-8 and TRBJ2-2, is as follows: GAGVSQSPRYKVAKRGQDVALRCDPISGHVSLFWYQQALGQGPEFLTYFQNEAQLDKSGLPSDRFFAERPEGSVSTLKIQRTQQEDSAVYLCASSLLRAENTGELFFGEGSRLTVL.

Many counts were recorded for this clonotype. The chain recombines TRBV6-1 with TRBJ1-1, with D possibly matching TRBD1 (5 bases). The CDR3 consists of 11 residues. With 8 bases removed from V and 5 bases from J, the gap between germline ends came to 9 bases. Germline assignment: CDR1 MNHNS and CDR2 SASEGT. The CDR3 sequence: CASVSGTEAFF. The CDR3 DNA follows: TGTGCCAGCGTATCAGGGACTGAAGCTTTCTTT.

This clonotype was seen many times. This CDR3 is CATHWPGTPLHF. CDR3 in DNA: TGTGCCACCCACTGGCCGGGGACACCCCTCCACTTT. V gene TRBV28 combines with J gene TRBJ1-6; D remains unclear. The CDR3 has 12 residues. In germline, CDR1 is MDHEN, CDR2 SYDVKM. Trimming removed 10 bases at V and 11 bases at J, with 15 bases between.

The chain uses TRBV5-1 and TRBJ2-7; tentatively, D is TRBD1 or TRBD2 (5 bases each). The CDR3 spans 12 residues. V was cut by 6 bases and J by 4 bases, with 11 bases left in between. Germline V CDR1 and CDR2: SGHRS, YFSETQ. In DNA, the CDR3 is TGCGCCAGCACCGGTGAGGGGTACGAGCAGTACTTC. This gives the protein CASTGEGYEQYF.

The sample holds many counts of this clonotype. The chain joins TRBV28 to TRBJ2-7; D gene ambiguous. Trimming pared 5 bases from V and 2 bases from J, leaving 7 bases between. Germline V CDR1 and CDR2: MDHEN, SYDVKM. The CDR3 loop spans 12 amino acids. The CDR3 bases are TGTGCCAGCAGTCGTAATCCCTACGAGCAGTACTTC. As protein: CASSRNPYEQYF.

The sample holds a few counts of this clonotype. This chain connects TRBV19 to TRBJ1-1, with 9 bases identical to TRBD1. V was clipped by 1 base and J by 0 bases; unmatched bases: 9. The CDR3 length is 18 residues. Germline CDR1 LNHDA, CDR2 SQIVND (reference sequence). CDR3 sequence (DNA): TGTGCCAGTAGTATAGGAACTGGGACAGGGCGCATGAACACTGAAGCTTTCTTT. Its translation: CASSIGTGTGRMNTEAFF.

A note on this clonotype: With a much larger clone just one base away, this may be a read error. The chain uses TRBV11-1 and TRBJ2-7; D is unresolved. The CDR3 extends over 14 amino acids. Germline loops: CDR1 SGHAT, CDR2 FQDESV (reference sequence). The CDR3 here is CASSLTRVSCEQYF. The CDR3 DNA is TGTGCCAGCAGCTTAACCCGGGTCTCCTGCGAGCAGTACTTC.

This clonotype has a handful of counts. J is TRBJ1-6 and V is TRBV12-3 or TRBV12-4; D may be TRBD1 (6 bases). This CDR3 comprises 13 residues. Trimming shortened V by 8 bases and J by 9 bases, and 14 bases separated the two germline ends. The CDR3: CASAIGGLSPLHF. The CDR3 region has the DNA TGTGCCAGCGCGATCGGGGGGCTTTCACCCCTCCACTTT.

This chain connects TRBV9 to TRBJ2-7, with D maybe TRBD2 (5 bases). CDR3 length: 13 residues. Trimming removed 0 bases at V and 7 bases at J, with 11 bases between. Germline V gene data show CDR1 as SGDLS and CDR2 as YYNGEE. The DNA of the CDR3 is TGTGCCAGCAGCGTAGTTGGAGGACCAGAGCAGTACTTC. This translates into CASSVVGGPEQYF.